This entry describes one T cell receptor (gamma chain). A clone one base away is much larger, so this may be a read error. The source of the sample is a study of gamma-delta chains in newborns, infants, children. For the study at large: Microbial exposure reportedly drives polyclonal innate γδ T cell expansion after birth.

CDR3 size: 12 residues. CDR1 and CDR2 (germline): VTNTFY, YDVSTARD (reference sequence). TCRdb redid the clone calls on the reads with CATT. The table lists 700 or so gamma-chain clones, around a third of them singletons. Sequenced material: blood. The sequence derives from a child who was a newborn, infant or young child, either healthy, febrile or measles-vaccinated (not recorded which). The chain carries TRGV3 and TRGJ1 or TRGJ2. Matching the DNA to germline supplied the J gene, which TCRdb does not give. In DNA, the CDR3 is TGTGCCACCTGGTACAGGCGGGATAAGAAACTCTTT. Translation gives CATWYRRDKKLF.